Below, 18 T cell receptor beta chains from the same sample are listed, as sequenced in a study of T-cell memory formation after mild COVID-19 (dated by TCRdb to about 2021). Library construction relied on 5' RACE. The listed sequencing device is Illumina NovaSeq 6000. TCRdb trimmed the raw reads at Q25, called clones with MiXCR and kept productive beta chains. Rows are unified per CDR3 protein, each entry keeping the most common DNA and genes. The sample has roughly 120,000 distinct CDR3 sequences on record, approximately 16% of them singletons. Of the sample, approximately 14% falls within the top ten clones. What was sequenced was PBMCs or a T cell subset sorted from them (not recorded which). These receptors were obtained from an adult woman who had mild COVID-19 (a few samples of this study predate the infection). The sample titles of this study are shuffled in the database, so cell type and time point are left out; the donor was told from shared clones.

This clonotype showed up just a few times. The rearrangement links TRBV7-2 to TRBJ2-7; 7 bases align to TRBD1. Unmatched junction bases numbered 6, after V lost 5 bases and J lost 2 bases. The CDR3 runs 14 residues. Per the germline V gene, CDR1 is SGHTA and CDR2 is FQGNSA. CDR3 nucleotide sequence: TGTGCCAGCAGCGCCGACGACAGGGCCTACGAGCAGTACTTC. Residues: CASSADDRAYEQYF.

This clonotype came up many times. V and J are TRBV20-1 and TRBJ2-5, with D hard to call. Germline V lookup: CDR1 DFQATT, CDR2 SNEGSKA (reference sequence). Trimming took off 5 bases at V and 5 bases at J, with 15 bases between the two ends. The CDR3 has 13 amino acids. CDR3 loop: CSAPRPFTETQYF. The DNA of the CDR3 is TGCAGTGCTCCCAGACCCTTCACGGAGACCCAGTACTTC.

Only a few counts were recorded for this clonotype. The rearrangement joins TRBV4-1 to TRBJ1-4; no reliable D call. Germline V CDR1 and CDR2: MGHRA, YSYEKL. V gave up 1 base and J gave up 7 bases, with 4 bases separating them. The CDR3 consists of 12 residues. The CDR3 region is CASSQGGEKLFF. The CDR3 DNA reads TGCGCCAGCAGCCAAGGGGGTGAAAAACTGTTTTTT.

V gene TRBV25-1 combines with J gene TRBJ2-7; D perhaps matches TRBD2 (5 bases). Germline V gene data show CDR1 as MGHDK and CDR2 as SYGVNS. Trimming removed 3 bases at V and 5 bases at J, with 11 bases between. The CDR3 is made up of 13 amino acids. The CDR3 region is CASSDWEADEQYF. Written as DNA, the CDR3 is TGTGCCAGCAGTGATTGGGAAGCGGACGAGCAGTACTTC.

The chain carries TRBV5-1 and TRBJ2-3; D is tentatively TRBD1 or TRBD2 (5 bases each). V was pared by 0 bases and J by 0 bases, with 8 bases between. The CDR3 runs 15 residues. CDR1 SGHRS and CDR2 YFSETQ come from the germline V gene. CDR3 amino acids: CASSLAGPSTDTQYF. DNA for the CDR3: TGCGCCAGCAGCTTGGCGGGACCTAGCACAGATACGCAGTATTTT.

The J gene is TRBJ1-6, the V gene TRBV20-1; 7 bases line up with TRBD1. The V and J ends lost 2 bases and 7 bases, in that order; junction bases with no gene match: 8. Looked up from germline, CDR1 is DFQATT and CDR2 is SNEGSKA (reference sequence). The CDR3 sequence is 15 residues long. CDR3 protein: CSARQERGLNSPLHF. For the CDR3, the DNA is TGCAGTGCTAGACAGGAGAGGGGGCTGAATTCACCCCTCCACTTT.

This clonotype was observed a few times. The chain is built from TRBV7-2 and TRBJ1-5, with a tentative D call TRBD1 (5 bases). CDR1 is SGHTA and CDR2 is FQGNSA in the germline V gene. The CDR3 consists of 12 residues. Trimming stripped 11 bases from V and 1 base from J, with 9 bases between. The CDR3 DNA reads TGTGCCGCGGGGGGAAGCAATCAGCCCCAGCATTTT. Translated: CAAGGSNQPQHF.

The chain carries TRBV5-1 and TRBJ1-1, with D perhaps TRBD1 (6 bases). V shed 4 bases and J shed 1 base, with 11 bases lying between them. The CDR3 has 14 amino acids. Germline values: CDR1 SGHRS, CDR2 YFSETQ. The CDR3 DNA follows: TGCGCCAGCAGCCCCGGACAGAGGAACACTGAAGCTTTCTTT. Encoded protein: CASSPGQRNTEAFF.

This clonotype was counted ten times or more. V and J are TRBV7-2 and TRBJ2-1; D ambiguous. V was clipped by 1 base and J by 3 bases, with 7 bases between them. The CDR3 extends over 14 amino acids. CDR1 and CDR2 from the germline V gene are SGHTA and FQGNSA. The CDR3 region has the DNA TGTGCCAGCAGCTTAGACCCGAACTACAATGAGCAGTTCTTC. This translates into CASSLDPNYNEQFF.

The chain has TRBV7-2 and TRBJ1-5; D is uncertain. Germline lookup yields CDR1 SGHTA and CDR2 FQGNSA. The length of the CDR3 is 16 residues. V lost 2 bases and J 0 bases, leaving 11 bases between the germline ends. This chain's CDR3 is CASSLNGRISNQPQHF. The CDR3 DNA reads TGTGCCAGCAGCTTAAATGGGCGAATTAGCAATCAGCCCCAGCATTTT.

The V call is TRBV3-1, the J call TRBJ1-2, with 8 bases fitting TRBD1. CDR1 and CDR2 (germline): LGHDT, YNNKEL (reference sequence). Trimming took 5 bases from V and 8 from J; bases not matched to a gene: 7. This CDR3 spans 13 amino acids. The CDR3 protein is CASSSRDRNGYTF. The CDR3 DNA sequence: TGTGCCAGCAGCTCACGGGACAGGAACGGCTACACCTTC.

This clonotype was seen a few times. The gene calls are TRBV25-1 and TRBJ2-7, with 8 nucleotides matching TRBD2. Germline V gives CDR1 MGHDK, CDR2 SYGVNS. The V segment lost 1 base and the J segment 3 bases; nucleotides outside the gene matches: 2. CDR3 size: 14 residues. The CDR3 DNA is TGTGCCAGCAGTGAATCAGCGGGGGACTACGAGCAGTACTTC. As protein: CASSESAGDYEQYF.

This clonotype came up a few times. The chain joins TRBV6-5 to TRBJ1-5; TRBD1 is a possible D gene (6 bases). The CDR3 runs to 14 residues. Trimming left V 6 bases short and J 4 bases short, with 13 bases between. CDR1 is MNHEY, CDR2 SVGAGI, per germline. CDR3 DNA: TGTGCCAGCAGGGCTCGTACAGGGAATCAGCCCCAGCATTTT. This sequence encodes CASRARTGNQPQHF.

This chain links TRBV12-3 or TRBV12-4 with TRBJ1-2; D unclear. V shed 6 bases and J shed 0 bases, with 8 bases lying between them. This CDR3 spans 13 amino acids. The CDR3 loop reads CASSMDPNYGYTF. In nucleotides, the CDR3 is TGTGCCAGCAGCATGGACCCTAACTATGGCTACACCTTC.

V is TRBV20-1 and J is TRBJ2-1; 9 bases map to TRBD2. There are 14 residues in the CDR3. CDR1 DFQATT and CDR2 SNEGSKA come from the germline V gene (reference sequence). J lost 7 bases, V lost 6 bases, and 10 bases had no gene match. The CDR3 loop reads CSAPFALAGNEQFF. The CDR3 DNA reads TGCAGTGCGCCCTTCGCGCTAGCGGGAAATGAGCAGTTCTTC.

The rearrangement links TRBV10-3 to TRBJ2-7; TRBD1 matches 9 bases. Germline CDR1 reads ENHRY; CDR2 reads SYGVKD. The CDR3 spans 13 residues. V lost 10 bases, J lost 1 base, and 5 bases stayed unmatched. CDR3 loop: CATSGTGSYEQYF. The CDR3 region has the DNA TGTGCCACGAGCGGGACAGGGTCCTACGAGCAGTACTTC.

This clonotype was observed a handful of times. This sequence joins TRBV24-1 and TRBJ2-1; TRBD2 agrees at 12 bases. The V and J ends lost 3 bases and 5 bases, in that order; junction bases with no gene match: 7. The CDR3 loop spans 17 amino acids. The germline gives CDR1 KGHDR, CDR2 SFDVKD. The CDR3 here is CATSDGGGLAGHNEQFF. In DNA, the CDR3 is TGTGCCACCAGTGATGGGGGAGGACTAGCGGGGCACAATGAGCAGTTCTTC.

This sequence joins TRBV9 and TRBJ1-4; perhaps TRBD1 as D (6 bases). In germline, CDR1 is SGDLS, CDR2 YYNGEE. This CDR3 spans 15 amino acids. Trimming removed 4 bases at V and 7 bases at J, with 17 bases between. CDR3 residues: CASSSTPDSGEKLFF. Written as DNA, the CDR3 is TGTGCCAGCAGCTCCACCCCGGACAGTGGTGAAAAACTGTTTTTT.